The 2 T cell receptor beta chains presented below share a single source sample, sequenced in a study of beta chain features in type 1 diabetes. Overall study findings and caveats: When Type 1 diabetes patients were examined, their TCRB CDR3s proved moderately but significantly shorter in all four CD4+ subsets.

Antigens for these TCRs are unknown. Reverse transcribing all isolated RNA meant expressed TCRB transcripts were sequenced. Using immunoSEQ multiplex PCR, the repertoire was profiled, and TCRdb retains in-frame clones only, with some absent. The table lists hundreds of thousands of clones, around 15% of them singletons. The specimen sequenced was naive CD4+ T cells from blood. The receptors here all came from a man younger than 30 with type 1 diabetes.

The chain is built from TRBV7-9 and TRBJ1-6; 11 bases are shared with TRBD1. With V trimmed by 5 bases and J by 6 bases, 6 bases remained unmatched. The CDR3 contains 16 residues. Germline CDR1 SEHNR, CDR2 FQNEAQ (reference sequence). This CDR3 is CASSRGTGGFNSPLHF. The DNA of the CDR3 is TGTGCCAGCAGCCGAGGGACAGGGGGTTTTAATTCACCCCTCCACTTT.

The chain recombines TRBV5-4 with TRBJ1-2, with D maybe TRBD1 (5 bases). The CDR3 covers 11 residues. Trimming shortened V by 4 bases and J by 6 bases, and 7 bases separated the two germline ends. CDR1 is SGHNT, CDR2 YYREEE, per germline (reference sequence). CDR3 bases: TGTGCCAGCAGCGGAGGGGATGGCTACACCTTC. This encodes CASSGGDGYTF.